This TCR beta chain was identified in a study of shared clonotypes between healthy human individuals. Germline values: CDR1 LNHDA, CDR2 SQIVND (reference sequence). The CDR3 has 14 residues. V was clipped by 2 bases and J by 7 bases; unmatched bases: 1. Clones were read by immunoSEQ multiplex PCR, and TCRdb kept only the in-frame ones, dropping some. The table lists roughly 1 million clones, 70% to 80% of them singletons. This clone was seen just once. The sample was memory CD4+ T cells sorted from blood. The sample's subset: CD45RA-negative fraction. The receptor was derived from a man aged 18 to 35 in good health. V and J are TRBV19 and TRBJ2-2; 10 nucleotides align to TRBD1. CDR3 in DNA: TGTGCCAGTAGTATAAGGACAGGGGGCGGGGAGCTGTTTTTT. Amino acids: CASSIRTGGGELFF.